This is a list of T cell receptor beta chains from one sample in a study of cytomegalovirus exposure and HLA in healthy donors. TCRdb's copy holds only in-frame clones and misses some; the assay was immunoSEQ multiplex PCR. The sample has around 300,000 clones; 80% to 90% are singletons. The sequencing input was PBMCs. The origin of the receptors is a woman aged 18-30 years in good health and CMV-seronegative. CDR3s include the opening cysteine and the closing phenylalanine or tryptophan. The D gene is left open where the match is weak. Some rows mark clone size as missing; the rest say once, few, many or name a class of expanded clone.

J	V	D	size	DNA	CDR3
TRBJ2-7	TRBV23-1	TRBD1	.	TGCGCCAGCAGTTCGGACAGGGTGGATCCCTACGAGCAGTACTTC	CASSSDRVDPYEQYF
TRBJ2-5	TRBV15	TRBD2	.	TGTGCCACCAGCGGCGACGGGAGGTCAGAGACCCAGTACTTC	CATSGDGRSETQYF
TRBJ2-3	TRBV2	TRBD1	once	TGTGCCAGCAGAGTAGAGACAGGGGCCAGCTCAGATACGCAGTATTTT	CASRVETGASSDTQYF
TRBJ2-3	TRBV7-7	TRBD2	.	TGTGCCAGCAGCCTAGGACTAGCGGACACAGATACGCAGTATTTT	CASSLGLADTDTQYF
TRBJ2-7	TRBV5-1	.	.	TGCGCCAGCAGCTTGGGTCGCGGGGTCCGTACCTACGAGCAGTACTTC	CASSLGRGVRTYEQYF
TRBJ1-4	TRBV27	TRBD1	.	TGTGCCAGCAGCCTCGAACCGAGGAGCGGACAGGGACAAAAACTGTTTTTT	CASSLEPRSGQGQKLFF
TRBJ2-3	TRBV14	.	.	TGTGCCAGCAGCCAATGGACGGGAGAAGATACGCAGTATTTT	CASSQWTGEDTQYF
TRBJ1-1	TRBV5-5	.	.	TGTGCCAGCAGCTTGACGAGGGTTATGAACACTGAAGCTTTCTTT	CASSLTRVMNTEAFF
TRBJ1-3	TRBV7-9	.	many	TGTGCCAGCAGCTTAACTTGGAGCTCTGGAAACACCATATATTTT	CASSLTWSSGNTIYF
TRBJ1-5	TRBV2	.	few	TGTGCCAGCAGCCAACAGGGTTATAGCAATCAGCCCCAGCATTTT	CASSQQGYSNQPQHF
TRBJ2-2	TRBV14	TRBD2	once	TGTGCCAGCAGCAGGCAGCGGGGGTCGTACACCGGGGAGCTGTTTTTT	CASSRQRGSYTGELFF
TRBJ2-3	TRBV4-1	TRBD2	.	TGCGCCAGCAGCCAGTCGACTCCTACGGGACTAGCGAGCACAGATACGCAGTATTTT	CASSQSTPTGLASTDTQYF
TRBJ1-1	TRBV27	TRBD1	.	TGTGCCAGCAGTTTAAACAGGGGGACAAATGAAGCTTTCTTT	CASSLNRGTNEAFF
TRBJ2-3	TRBV10-2	TRBD2	.	TGCGCCAGCAATCGGGGGGGAGTCACAGATACGCAGTATTTT	CASNRGGVTDTQYF
TRBJ1-1	TRBV9	.	once	TGTGCCAGCAGCGGACACCGGGGGTTTTTGACTGAAGCTTTCTTT	CASSGHRGFLTEAFF
TRBJ2-7	TRBV28	TRBD1	few	TGTGCCAGCAGTTTTGGGGACAGGTTCTACGAGCAGTACTTC	CASSFGDRFYEQYF
TRBJ1-5	TRBV19	TRBD1	.	TGTGCCAGTAGTATTAATTCCCGACAGGGAAGCAATCAGCCCCAGCATTTT	CASSINSRQGSNQPQHF
TRBJ2-2	TRBV1	.	once	TGCACCAGCAGCCAAGTATCTAAACTAGCGGGAGACACCGGGGAGCTGTTTTTT	CTSSQVSKLAGDTGELFF
TRBJ1-2	TRBV7-9	TRBD1	few	TGTGCCAGCAGCTTAGAGCAGGGACAGACGGGCTACACCTTC	CASSLEQGQTGYTF
TRBJ2-5	TRBV6-6	.	.	TGTGCCAGCAGCCAAGGGGCGGGGATCGGAGAGACCCAGTACTTC	CASSQGAGIGETQYF
TRBJ2-1	TRBV5-1	.	.	TGCGCCAGCAGCTTGTCGGGGAATGAGCAGTTCTTC	CASSLSGNEQFF
TRBJ2-7	TRBV28	.	.	TGTGCCAGCAGTTCCCCTGGCGGCTCCTACGAGCAGTACTTC	CASSSPGGSYEQYF
TRBJ2-7	TRBV10-3	TRBD2	.	TGTGCCATCAGTAGAGCGGGAGATCACGAGCAGTACTTC	CAISRAGDHEQYF
TRBJ1-1	TRBV30	.	.	TGTGCCTGGGTCTGGAGGGCAGCAGGGAACACTGAAGCTTTCTTT	CAWVWRAAGNTEAFF
TRBJ1-1	TRBV28	.	.	TGTGCCAGCAGTTTTAACAGGGAAGCTGAAGCTTTCTTT	CASSFNREAEAFF
TRBJ2-5	TRBV2	TRBD1	.	TGTGCCAGCCGAGGGGGCGGAGAGACCCAGTACTTC	CASRGGGETQYF
TRBJ2-7	TRBV6-6	.	.	TGTGCCAGCAGTTACAAGGGCAGGGGTTACGAGCAGTACTTC	CASSYKGRGYEQYF
TRBJ2-5	TRBV28	TRBD1	.	TGTGCCAGCAGGGGGACAGGGGCCGATAGCAAGACCCAGTACTTC	CASRGTGADSKTQYF
TRBJ2-7	TRBV19	.	.	TGTGCCAGTAGTAACGGCGGCAGCCGTAACTTC	CASSNGGSRNF
TRBJ2-3	TRBV10-1	.	.	TGCGCCAGCAGTGACCCCGGGGTCCGGCGGGATACGCAGTATTTT	CASSDPGVRRDTQYF
TRBJ1-4	TRBV7-9	.	.	TGTGCCAGCAGCTTCCTTGGGGCAGGACAAGAAAAACTGTTTTTT	CASSFLGAGQEKLFF
TRBJ2-3	TRBV29-1	TRBD1	.	TGCAGCGCCGACAGGGCTCCCACAGATACGCAGTATTTT	CSADRAPTDTQYF
TRBJ2-1	TRBV7-2	TRBD2	.	TGTGCCAGCAGCTTAGAGCCGGGAGGGCCAGTGGGTGAGCAGTTCTTC	CASSLEPGGPVGEQFF
TRBJ2-5	TRBV20-1	.	.	TGCAGTGCAGCCGAAGAGACCCAGTACTTC	CSAAEETQYF
TRBJ1-1	TRBV30	.	.	TGTGCCTGGAGTTCAGGATGGAACACTGAAGCTTTCTTT	CAWSSGWNTEAFF
TRBJ2-6	TRBV5-1	TRBD1	.	TGCGCCAGCAGCTCGACGACAGGGGGCTCAGGGGCCAACGTCCTGACTTTC	CASSSTTGGSGANVLTF
TRBJ1-5	TRBV27	.	once	TGTGCCAGCAGACACGGGAGAACGCAAGGGCCCCAGCATTTT	CASRHGRTQGPQHF
TRBJ2-2	TRBV6-5	.	.	TGTGCCACGAAACTAATGGGACACAACACCGGGGAGCTGTTTTTT	CATKLMGHNTGELFF
TRBJ2-2	TRBV30	TRBD1	.	TGTGCCTGGAGTGTAAAGTGGACAGGGGGCCACGGGGAGCTGTTTTTT	CAWSVKWTGGHGELFF
TRBJ1-5	TRBV6-1	TRBD1	.	TGTGCCAGCAGTGGTCTGACAGGGGAGGGCAATCAGCCCCAGCATTTT	CASSGLTGEGNQPQHF
TRBJ2-7	TRBV29-1	.	.	TGCAGCGTTGAAGGCCTCTTCGGGGAAGGATCCTACGAGCAGTACTTC	CSVEGLFGEGSYEQYF
TRBJ1-4	TRBV7-7	.	.	TGTGCCAGCAGCTCCGGGACTGGACGGTCTAATGAAAAACTGTTTTTT	CASSSGTGRSNEKLFF